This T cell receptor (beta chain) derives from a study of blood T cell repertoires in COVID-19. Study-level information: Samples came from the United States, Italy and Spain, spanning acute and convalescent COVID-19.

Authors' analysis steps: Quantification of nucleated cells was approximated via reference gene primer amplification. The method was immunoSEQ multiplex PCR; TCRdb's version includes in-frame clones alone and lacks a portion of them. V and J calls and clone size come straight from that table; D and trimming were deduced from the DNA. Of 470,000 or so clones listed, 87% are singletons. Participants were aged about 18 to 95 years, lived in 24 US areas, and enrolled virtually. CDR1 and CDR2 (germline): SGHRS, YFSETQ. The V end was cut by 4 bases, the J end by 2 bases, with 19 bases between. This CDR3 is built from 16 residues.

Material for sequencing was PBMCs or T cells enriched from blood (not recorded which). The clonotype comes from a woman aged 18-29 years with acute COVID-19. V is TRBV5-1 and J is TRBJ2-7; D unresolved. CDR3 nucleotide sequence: TGCGCCAGCAGCCCATCCTCCCCGCCGGAGACCTACGAGCAGTACTTC. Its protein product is CASSPSSPPETYEQYF. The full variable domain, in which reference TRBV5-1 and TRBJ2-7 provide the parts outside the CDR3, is KAGVTQTPRYLIKTRGQQVTLSCSPISGHRSVSWYQQTPGQGLQFLFEYFSETQRNKGNFPGRFSGRQFSNSRSEMNVSTLELGDSALYLCASSPSSPPETYEQYFGPGTRLTVT.